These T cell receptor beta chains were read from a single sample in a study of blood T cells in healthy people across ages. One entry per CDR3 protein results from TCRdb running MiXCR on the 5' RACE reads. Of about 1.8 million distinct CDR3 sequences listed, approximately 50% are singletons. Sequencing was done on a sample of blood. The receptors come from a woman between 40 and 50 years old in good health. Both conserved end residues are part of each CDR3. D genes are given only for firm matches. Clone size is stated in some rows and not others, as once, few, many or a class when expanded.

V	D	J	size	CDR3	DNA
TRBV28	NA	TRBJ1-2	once	CAGSNEGWRGYTF	TGTGCCGGCAGTAATGAAGGGTGGCGAGGCTACACCTTC
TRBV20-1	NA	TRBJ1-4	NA	CSAREGFRGEKLFF	TGCAGTGCTAGAGAGGGTTTTCGGGGTGAAAAACTGTTTTTT
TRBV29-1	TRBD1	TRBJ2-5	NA	CSVVYGTGFTETQYF	TGCAGCGTTGTATACGGGACAGGGTTTACGGAGACCCAGTACTTC
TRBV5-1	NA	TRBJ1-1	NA	CASSDDLGTEAFF	TGCGCCAGCAGCGATGACTTGGGCACTGAAGCTTTCTTT
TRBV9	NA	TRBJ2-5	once	CASSFSTGRESQYF	TGTGCCAGCAGCTTCTCGACAGGGCGGGAGAGCCAGTACTTC
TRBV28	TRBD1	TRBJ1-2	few	CASSTGGTVSNYGYTF	TGTGCCAGCAGTACGGGGGGGACAGTGTCTAACTATGGCTACACCTTC
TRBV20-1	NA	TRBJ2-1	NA	CSASSNEQFF	TGCAGTGCTAGTTCGAATGAGCAGTTCTTC
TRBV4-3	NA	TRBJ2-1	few	CASSQDLRDNEQFF	TGCGCCAGCAGCCAAGATTTAAGGGACAATGAGCAGTTCTTC
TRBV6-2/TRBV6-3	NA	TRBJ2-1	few	CASITPYNEQFF	TGTGCCAGCATTACACCCTACAATGAGCAGTTCTTC
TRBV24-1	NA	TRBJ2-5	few	CATSDRVETQYF	TGTGCCACCAGTGACAGGGTTGAGACCCAGTACTTC
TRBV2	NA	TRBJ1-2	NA	CASRAIAGLGYGYTF	TGTGCCAGCAGGGCGATAGCGGGGCTCGGCTATGGCTACACCTTC
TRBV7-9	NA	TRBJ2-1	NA	CASGWLARGNEQFF	TGTGCCAGCGGGTGGCTAGCGAGGGGCAATGAGCAGTTCTTC
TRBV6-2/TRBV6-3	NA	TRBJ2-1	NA	CASSYGLLGEQFF	TGTGCCAGCAGTTACGGCCTACTGGGTGAGCAGTTCTTC
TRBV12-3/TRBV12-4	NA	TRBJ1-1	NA	CASSPRRGSNTEAFF	TGTGCCAGCAGCCCCAGGAGGGGGTCGAACACTGAAGCTTTCTTT
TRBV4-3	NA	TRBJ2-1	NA	CASSLHYNEQFF	TGCGCCAGCAGCCTACACTACAATGAGCAGTTCTTC
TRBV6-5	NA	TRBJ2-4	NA	CASSYGLKNIQYF	TGTGCCAGCAGTTACGGGCTGAAAAACATTCAGTACTTC
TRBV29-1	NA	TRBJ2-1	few	CSVEDSQTYEQFF	TGCAGCGTTGAAGATAGTCAGACCTACGAGCAGTTCTTC
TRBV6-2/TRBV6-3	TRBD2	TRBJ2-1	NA	CASSYELRRTRAGNEQFF	TGTGCCAGCAGTTACGAACTCAGGCGGACTAGGGCGGGGAATGAGCAGTTCTTC
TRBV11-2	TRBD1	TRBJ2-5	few	CASSPLWGQGKEQYF	TGTGCCAGCAGCCCACTCTGGGGACAGGGTAAAGAGCAGTACTTC
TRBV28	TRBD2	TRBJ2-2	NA	CASSLLLKAGLPGELFF	TGTGCCAGCAGTTTACTCCTCAAAGCGGGACTCCCCGGGGAGCTGTTTTTT
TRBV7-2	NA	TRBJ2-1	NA	CASRDFNNEQFF	TGTGCCAGCAGGGATTTTAACAATGAGCAGTTCTTC
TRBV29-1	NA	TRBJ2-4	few	CSVRWSVQNIQYF	TGCAGCGTCCGGTGGAGTGTGCAAAACATTCAGTACTTC
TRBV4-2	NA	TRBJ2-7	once	CASSQGQVFAYEQYF	TGTGCCAGCAGCCAAGGACAGGTTTTTGCCTACGAGCAGTACTTC